This entry is about one T cell receptor (beta chain). Its antigen is unknown. The sample holds no much larger clone one base away, and base qualities are not on file. These data come from a study of blood T cell repertoires in COVID-19 (dated by TCRdb to the early 2020s). Regarding the research as a whole: Samples covering the acute and convalescent phases of COVID-19 were provided by collaborators in the United States, Italy and Spain. The sample metadata nearly always contained a de-identified subject ID, COVID-19 status, age in years and sex. The dataset comprised deeply sampled blood TCRbeta repertoires from subjects exposed to, actively infected with, or recovered from COVID-19. Where available, HLA class I and class II types were taken from metadata supplied by the sample provider and were not determined by assay-based typing. The samples were drawn from two sources: the first 160 participants of the ongoing ImmuneRACE study, and some 1,300 subjects contributed by 6 global collaborators. The repertoires were released in a freely available public database meant as a resource for research on the immune response to SARS-CoV-2. The material from the prospective study consisted of cDNA or gDNA derived from T cells, B-cell-depleted T cells, or PBMCs.

CDR1 is given as SGHKS and CDR2 as YYEKEE, both from the germline V gene (reference sequence). The CDR3 has 17 amino acids, counting the end cysteine and phenylalanine. Only the CDR3 DNA is retained, 51 bases long and in frame from the first base. V is reduced by 4 bases and J by 0 bases, leaving a spacing of 14 bases between them. TCRbeta CDR3 regions were amplified from genomic DNA using the immunoSEQ Assay, a bias-controlled multiplex PCR. The published analysis was carried out like this. Within the assay, amplification of reference gene primers was used to estimate how many nucleated cells each sample contained. To quantify the absolute abundance of each unique TCRbeta CDR3 rearrangement, sequence reads were collapsed and filtered. For each sample, productive Simpson clonality was calculated as the square root of Simpson's diversity index over productive rearrangements. TCRdb mirrors the immuneACCESS table, restricted to in-frame sequences. Some clones are absent from its copies; in checked studies, under half trace to an unresolved V gene, and the reason for the others is unknown. V and J calls and clone size are as listed in that table; D and trimming were resolved from the DNA. The sample has some 60,000 clones on record, more than 90% of them singletons. Clones ranked in the top ten supply about 1.3% of the sample.

Overall study results and their limits: The quantity of clinical and demographic metadata differed by source and by participant and was supplied without curation.

Collaborating institutions collected whole blood in K2EDTA tubes following their own protocols. For TCRbeta analysis, collaborator samples were shipped as frozen whole blood, as isolated PBMCs, or as DNA extracted from either sample type. Recombination linked TRBV5-5 to TRBJ2-6; the D segment could be TRBD1, given 5 matching bases. The sample was peripheral blood. This clonotype was obtained from a man aged 60-69 years with acute or convalescent COVID-19. The CDR3 corresponds to CASSLQGKTSGANVLTF. The nucleotides are TGTGCCAGCAGCCTCCAGGGTAAAACCTCTGGGGCCAACGTCCTGACTTTC.